This entry concerns a single TCR beta chain. The antigen is unknown. The data are from a study of cytomegalovirus exposure and HLA in healthy donors. Study-level results: CMV serostatus stood as the only immune exposure information on hand. Common viral pathogens (according to a later analysis) appeared linked to several of the most significant clusters.

This CDR3 region has 15 residues. In the PCR, 60 Vbeta and 13 Jbeta primers were used. Original processing methods: Around 12 million of 80 million or so unique TCR beta chains were shared, per a later count. Produced via immunoSEQ multiplex PCR; TCRdb's table is partial and in-frame only. V and J calls and clone size are as listed in that table; D and trimming were resolved from the DNA. The table includes roughly 230,000 clones, about nine tenths detected once. This TCR was sampled from a girl aged 2 to 9 in good health and CMV-seronegative. The V call is TRBV12-2, the J call TRBJ2-3; TRBD1, the table's D call, was not compared with the DNA. TRBV12-2 is a listed pseudogene. The sequencing input was PBMCs. CDR3 residues: CASRLATTSTDTQYF. CDR3 DNA sequence: TGTGCAAGTCGCTTAGCGACAACCAGCACAGATACGCAGTATTTT.